The TCR beta chain described here comes from a study of shared clonotypes between healthy human individuals. Overall study findings and caveats: Roughly 5% of naive CD4 clonotypes were shared across a handful of donors. Limited genetic and exposure-history diversity came from having few donors.

Germline loops: CDR1 MGHRA, CDR2 YSYEKL. V was pared by 4 bases and J by 1 base, with 4 bases of the junction left unmatched. CDR3 length equals 16 residues. Positive CCR7 selection of CD45RO-negative cells yielded the naive CD8 cells, and terminally differentiated effector memory CD45RA+ cells were excluded. Assay: immunoSEQ multiplex PCR; the TCRdb copy retains only in-frame clones and omits some. The repertoire consists of hundreds of thousands of clones, with roughly 95% occurring once and the leading ten covering 0.1% to 0.11%. This clone was found once. What it binds is not known. The origin of this receptor is a woman aged 25 to 45 in good health. The sequenced sample was naive CD8+ T cells sorted from blood. The V and J genes are TRBV4-1 and TRBJ2-2, with 9 bases matching TRBD1. The CDR3 region has the DNA TGCGCCAGCAGCCCCCGACAGGGGGAGAACACCGGGGAGCTGTTTTTT. Protein sequence: CASSPRQGENTGELFF.